This TCR beta chain appears in the sequencing data of a study of T cell repertoires in cytomegalovirus infection. Overall study: Public signatures in TCR beta pointed to CMV infection and matching HLA type. Study-wide results and caveats: It was HLA-C-restricted CMV-specific TCR beta clonotypes that dominated the response ex vivo. Of the TCR beta families, the public ones yielded a cumulative frequency that identified carriers of CMV plus the relevant HLA.

One entry per CDR3 protein results from TCRdb running MiXCR on the reads. The data contain more than 650,000 distinct CDR3 sequences, 35% to 40% of them singletons. This CDR3 has 15 amino acids. With 8 bases clipped from V and 3 bases from J, the junction kept 12 bases outside the gene matches. Per germline, CDR1 MGHDK and CDR2 SYGVNS. This clonotype was detected a few times. The antigen remains unidentified. V and J are TRBV25-1 and TRBJ2-7; 8 bases line up with TRBD1. The sequenced sample was PBMCs. This clonotype originated in a human donor in good health (CMV status not recorded). Some clones in this sample may be carry-over from other donors' samples. The DNA of the CDR3 is TGTGCCAGCGTTGGGGTACAGGGGGTGGGCTACGAGCAGTACTTC. This sequence encodes CASVGVQGVGYEQYF.